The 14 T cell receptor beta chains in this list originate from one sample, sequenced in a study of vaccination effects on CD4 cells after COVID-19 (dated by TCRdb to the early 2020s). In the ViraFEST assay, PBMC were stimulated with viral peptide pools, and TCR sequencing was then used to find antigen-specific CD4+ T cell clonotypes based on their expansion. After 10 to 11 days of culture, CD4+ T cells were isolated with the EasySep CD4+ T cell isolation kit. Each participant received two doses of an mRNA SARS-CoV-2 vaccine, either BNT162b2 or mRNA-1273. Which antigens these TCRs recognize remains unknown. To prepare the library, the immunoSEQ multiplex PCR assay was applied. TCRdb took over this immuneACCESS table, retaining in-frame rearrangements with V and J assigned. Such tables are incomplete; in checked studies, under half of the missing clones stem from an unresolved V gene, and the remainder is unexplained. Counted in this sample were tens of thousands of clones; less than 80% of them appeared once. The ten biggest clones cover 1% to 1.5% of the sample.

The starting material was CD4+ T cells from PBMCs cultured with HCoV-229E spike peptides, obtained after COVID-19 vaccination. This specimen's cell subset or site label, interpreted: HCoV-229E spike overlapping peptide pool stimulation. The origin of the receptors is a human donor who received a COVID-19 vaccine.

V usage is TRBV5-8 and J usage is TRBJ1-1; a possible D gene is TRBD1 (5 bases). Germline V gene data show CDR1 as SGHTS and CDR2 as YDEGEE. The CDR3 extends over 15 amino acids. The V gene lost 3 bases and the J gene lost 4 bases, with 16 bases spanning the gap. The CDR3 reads CASSSRVIIATEAFF. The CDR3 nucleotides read TGTGCCAGCAGCTCCAGGGTGATTATAGCCACTGAAGCTTTCTTT.

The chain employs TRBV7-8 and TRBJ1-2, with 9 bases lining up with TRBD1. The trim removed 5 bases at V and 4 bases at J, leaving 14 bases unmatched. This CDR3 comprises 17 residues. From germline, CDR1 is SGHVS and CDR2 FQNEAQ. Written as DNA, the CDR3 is TGTGCCAGCAGCCCATACCCGCCGGGGACAGGGACCTATGGCTACACCTTC. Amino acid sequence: CASSPYPPGTGTYGYTF.

The CDR3 region has the DNA TGTGCCAGCAGGAGCCGGGCCGTCAACACCGGGGAGCTGTTTTTT. The encoded protein is CASRSRAVNTGELFF. This rearrangement joins TRBV2 to TRBJ2-2; no clear D gene. Trimming removed 6 bases at V and 2 bases at J, with 13 bases between. Looked up from germline, CDR1 is SNHLY and CDR2 is FYNNEI. The CDR3 is made up of 15 amino acids.

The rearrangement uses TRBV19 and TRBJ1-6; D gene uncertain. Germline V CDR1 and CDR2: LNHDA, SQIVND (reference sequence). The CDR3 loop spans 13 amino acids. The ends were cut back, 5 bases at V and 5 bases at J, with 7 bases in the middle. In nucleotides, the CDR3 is TGTGCCAGTAGTGATCGGGATAATTCACCCCTCCACTTT. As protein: CASSDRDNSPLHF.

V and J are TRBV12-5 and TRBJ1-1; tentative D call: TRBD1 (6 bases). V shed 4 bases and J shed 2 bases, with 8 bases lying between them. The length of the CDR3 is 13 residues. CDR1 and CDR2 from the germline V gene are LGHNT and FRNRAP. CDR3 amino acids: CASGSGVNTEAFF. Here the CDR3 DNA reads TGTGCTAGTGGTTCAGGGGTCAACACTGAAGCTTTCTTT.

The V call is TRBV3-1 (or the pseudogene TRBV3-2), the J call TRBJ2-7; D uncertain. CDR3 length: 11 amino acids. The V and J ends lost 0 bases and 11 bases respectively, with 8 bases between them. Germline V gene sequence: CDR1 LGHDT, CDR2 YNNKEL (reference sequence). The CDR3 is CASSQDSKEYV. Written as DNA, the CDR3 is TGTGCCAGCAGCCAAGATAGTAAGGAGTACGTC.

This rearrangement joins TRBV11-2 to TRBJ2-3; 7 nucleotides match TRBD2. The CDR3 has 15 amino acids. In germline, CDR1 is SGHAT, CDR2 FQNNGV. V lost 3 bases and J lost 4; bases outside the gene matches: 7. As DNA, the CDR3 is TGTGCCAGCAGCTTTTGGGGGGGTAATCCAGATACGCAGTATTTT. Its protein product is CASSFWGGNPDTQYF. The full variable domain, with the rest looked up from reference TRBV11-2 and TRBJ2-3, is EAGVAQSPRYKIIEKRQSVAFWCNPISGHATLYWYQQILGQGPKLLIQFQNNGVVDDSQLPKDRFSAERLKGVDSTLKIQPAKLEDSAVYLCASSFWGGNPDTQYFGPGTRLTVL.

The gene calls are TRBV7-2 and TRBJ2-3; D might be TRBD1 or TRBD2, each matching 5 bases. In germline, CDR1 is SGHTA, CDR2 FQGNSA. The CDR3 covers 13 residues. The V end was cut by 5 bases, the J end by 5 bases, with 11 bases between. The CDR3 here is CASSPQGEDTQYF. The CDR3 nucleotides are TGTGCCAGCAGCCCCCAGGGAGAAGATACGCAGTATTTT.

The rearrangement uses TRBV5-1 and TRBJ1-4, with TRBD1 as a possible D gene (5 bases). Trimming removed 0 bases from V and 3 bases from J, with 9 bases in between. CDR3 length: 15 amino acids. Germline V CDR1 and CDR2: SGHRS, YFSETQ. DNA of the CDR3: TGCGCCAGCAGCTTGGGTGGGGGAGCTAATGAAAAACTGTTTTTT. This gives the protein CASSLGGGANEKLFF.

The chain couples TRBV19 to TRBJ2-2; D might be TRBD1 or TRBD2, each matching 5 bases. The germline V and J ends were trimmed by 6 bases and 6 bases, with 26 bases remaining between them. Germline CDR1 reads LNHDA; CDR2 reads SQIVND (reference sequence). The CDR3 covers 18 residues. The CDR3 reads CASSYLGVKVKLPGELFF. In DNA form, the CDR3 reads TGTGCCAGTAGCTACTTGGGGGTGAAGGTTAAACTTCCCGGGGAGCTGTTTTTT.

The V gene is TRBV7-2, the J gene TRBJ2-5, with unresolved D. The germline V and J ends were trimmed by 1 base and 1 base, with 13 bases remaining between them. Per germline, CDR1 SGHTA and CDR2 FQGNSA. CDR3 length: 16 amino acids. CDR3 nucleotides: TGTGCCAGCAGCTTAGTATTATTGACGTCCCAAGAGACCCAGTACTTC. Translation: CASSLVLLTSQETQYF. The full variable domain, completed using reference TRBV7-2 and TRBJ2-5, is GAGVSQSPSNKVTEKGKDVELRCDPISGHTALYWYRQSLGQGLEFLIYFQGNSAPDKSGLPSDRFSAERTGGSVSTLTIQRTQQEDSAVYLCASSLVLLTSQETQYFGPGTRLLVL.

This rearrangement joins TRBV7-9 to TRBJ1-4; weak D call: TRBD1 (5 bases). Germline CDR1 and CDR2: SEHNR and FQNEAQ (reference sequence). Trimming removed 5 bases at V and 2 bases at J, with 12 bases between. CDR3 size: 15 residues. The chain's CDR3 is CASSRDGGTNEKLFF. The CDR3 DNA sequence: TGTGCCAGCAGCCGGGATGGGGGGACTAATGAAAAACTGTTTTTT.

This CDR3 is CASSFPPTTNEKLFF. CDR3 sequence (DNA): TGTGCCAGCAGTTTTCCCCCAACAACTAATGAAAAACTGTTTTTT. V and J are TRBV28 and TRBJ1-4, with no clear D. CDR3 length: 15 residues. V was trimmed by 3 bases and J by 0 bases, leaving 8 bases between them. In germline, CDR1 is MDHEN, CDR2 SYDVKM.

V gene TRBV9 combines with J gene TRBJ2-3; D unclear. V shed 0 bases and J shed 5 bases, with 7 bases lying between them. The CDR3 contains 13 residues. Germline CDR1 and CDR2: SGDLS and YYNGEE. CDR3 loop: CASSVGPGDTQYF. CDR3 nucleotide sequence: TGTGCCAGCAGCGTAGGTCCGGGAGATACGCAGTATTTT.